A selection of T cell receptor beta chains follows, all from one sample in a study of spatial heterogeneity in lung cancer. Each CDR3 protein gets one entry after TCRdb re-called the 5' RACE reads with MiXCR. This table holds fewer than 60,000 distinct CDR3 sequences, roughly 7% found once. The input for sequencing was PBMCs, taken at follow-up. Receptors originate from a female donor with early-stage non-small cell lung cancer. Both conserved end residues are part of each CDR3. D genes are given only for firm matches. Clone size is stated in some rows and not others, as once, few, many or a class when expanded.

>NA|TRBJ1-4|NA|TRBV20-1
TGCAGTGCTGAGGGCGGGGCAGGTGAAAAACTGTTTTTT
CSAEGGAGEKLFF
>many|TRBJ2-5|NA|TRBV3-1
TGTGCCAGCAGCCGCAGGGGACCACGAGAAGAGACCCAGTACTTC
CASSRRGPREETQYF
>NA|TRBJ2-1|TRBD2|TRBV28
TGTGCCAGCAGTTCCCAGACTAGCGGGGCTTACTCCTACAATGAGCAGTTCTTC
CASSSQTSGAYSYNEQFF
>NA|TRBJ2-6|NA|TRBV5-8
TGTGCCAGCAGCTTCGGCAGGGTCGTCGCTGGGGCCAACGTCCTGACTTTC
CASSFGRVVAGANVLTF
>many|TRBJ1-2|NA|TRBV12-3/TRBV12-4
TGTGCCAGCAGAACCGGGACAATGATGGGCTACACCTTC
CASRTGTMMGYTF
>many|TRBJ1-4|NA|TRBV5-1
TGCGCCAGCAGCCGACCAATGGGCTCTAATGAAAAACTGTTTTTT
CASSRPMGSNEKLFF
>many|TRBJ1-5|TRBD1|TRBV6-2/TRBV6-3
TGTGCCAGCAGACCAAGGGACAGGGCCACGTATAGCAATCAGCCCCAGCATTTT
CASRPRDRATYSNQPQHF
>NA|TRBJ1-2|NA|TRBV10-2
TGCGCCAGCAGTGAACGGACTGCGACTGATGGCTACACCTTC
CASSERTATDGYTF
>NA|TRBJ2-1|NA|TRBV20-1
TGCAGTGCTAGAGATCGTCAGTCCTACAATGAGCAGTTCTTC
CSARDRQSYNEQFF
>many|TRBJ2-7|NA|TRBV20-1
TGCAGTGCTAGAGACTACCAAAGCTCCTACGAGCAGTACTTC
CSARDYQSSYEQYF
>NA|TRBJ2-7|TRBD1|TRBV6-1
TGTGCCAGCAGTGTTCCGGCCAGGGGGCTGAACGAGCAGTACTTC
CASSVPARGLNEQYF
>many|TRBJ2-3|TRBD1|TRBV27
TGTGCCAGCGGGAACAGGGGGCCTCAAGATACGCAGTATTTT
CASGNRGPQDTQYF
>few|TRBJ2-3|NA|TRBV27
TGTGCCAGCAGTTACTTCCGGGACCACGGGGATACGCAGTATTTT
CASSYFRDHGDTQYF
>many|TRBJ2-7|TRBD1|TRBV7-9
TGTGCCAGCAGCCCGGACAGGGGAGTAGCGAACTTC
CASSPDRGVANF
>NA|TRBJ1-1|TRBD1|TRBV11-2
TGTGCCAGCAGCTTAGGGGGAGGGGGCTCTTCTGAAGCTTTCTTT
CASSLGGGGSSEAFF
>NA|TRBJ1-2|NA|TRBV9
TGTGCCAGCAGCACCGGTATTGGAAACTATGGCTACACCTTC
CASSTGIGNYGYTF
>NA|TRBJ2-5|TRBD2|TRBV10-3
TGTGCCATCAGTGGTGGTAGCGGGGGTGCAGAGACCCAGTACTTC
CAISGGSGGAETQYF
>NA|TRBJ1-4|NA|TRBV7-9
TGTGCCAGCAGCACCGGGACGGGAATTCGTAATGAAAAACTGTTTTTT
CASSTGTGIRNEKLFF
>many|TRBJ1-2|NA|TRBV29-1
TGCAGCGTTGAAGATAAGAGGGTGGACTCCCTTCTCTTC
CSVEDKRVDSLLF
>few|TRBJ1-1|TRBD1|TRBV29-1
TGCAGCGTTAGGGGGACAGGGATCACTGAAGCTTTCTTT
CSVRGTGITEAFF
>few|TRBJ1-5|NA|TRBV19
TGTGCCAGTAATCGGGTTAGCAGCAATCAGCCCCAGCATTTT
CASNRVSSNQPQHF
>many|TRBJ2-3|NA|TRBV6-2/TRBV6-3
TGTGCCAGCACCGACCTTTTAAGCACAGATACGCAGTATTTT
CASTDLLSTDTQYF
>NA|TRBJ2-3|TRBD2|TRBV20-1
TGCAGTGCTCCAGGACTAGCCGGCGTCACAGATACGCAGTATTTT
CSAPGLAGVTDTQYF
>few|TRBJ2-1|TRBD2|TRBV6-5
TGTGCCAGCAGTCCTCCCTCTAGCGGGGGTAACAATGAGCAGTTCTTC
CASSPPSSGGNNEQFF
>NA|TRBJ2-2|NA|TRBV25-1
TGTGCCAGCAGTGACCCCCGACAGGCCACCGGGGAGCTGTTTTTT
CASSDPRQATGELFF
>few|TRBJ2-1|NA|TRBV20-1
TGCAGTGCTGGAGGTTTGAGGGCGGAGTCCTACAATGAGCAGTTCTTC
CSAGGLRAESYNEQFF
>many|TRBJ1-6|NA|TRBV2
TGTGCCAGCAAAATGGACAGTAATAATTCACCCCTCCACTTT
CASKMDSNNSPLHF
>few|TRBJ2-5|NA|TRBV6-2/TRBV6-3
TGTGCCAGTCGTGATACGGGAGAGACCCAGTACTTC
CASRDTGETQYF
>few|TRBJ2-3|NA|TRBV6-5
TGTGCCAGCAGGGTCGGGCTTAGCACAGATACGCAGTATTTT
CASRVGLSTDTQYF
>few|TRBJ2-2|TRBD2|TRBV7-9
TGTGCCAGCAGCTTTAATGCTGGGACTAGCATCACCGGGGAGCTGTTTTTT
CASSFNAGTSITGELFF
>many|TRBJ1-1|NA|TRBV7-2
TGTGCCAGCAGCTTATCTGCGGGCACTGAAGCTTTCTTT
CASSLSAGTEAFF
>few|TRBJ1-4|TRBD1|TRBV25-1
TGTGCCAGCCCCTCTTGGGACAGGGGGCGAAGGGCTAATGAAAAACTGTTTTTT
CASPSWDRGRRANEKLFF
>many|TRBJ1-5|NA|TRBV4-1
TGCGCCAGCAGCCAAGTGATGAGTAGCAATCAGCCCCAGCATTTT
CASSQVMSSNQPQHF
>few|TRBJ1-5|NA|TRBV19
TGTGCCAGTAGTATCAGAGAAAATCAGCCCCAGCATTTT
CASSIRENQPQHF
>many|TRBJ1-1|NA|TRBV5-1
TGCGCCAGCAGCTTGGCGGGCCTCCAGGCCACTGAAGCTTTCTTT
CASSLAGLQATEAFF
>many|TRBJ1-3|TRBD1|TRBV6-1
TGTGCCAGCAGAATGGACAGGAGCTCTGGAAACACCATATATTTT
CASRMDRSSGNTIYF
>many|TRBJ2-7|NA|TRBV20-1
TGCAGGGCCGACCGCTCCTACGAGCAGTACTTC
CRADRSYEQYF
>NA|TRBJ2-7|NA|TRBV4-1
TGCGCCAGCAGCCCGGCCTGGGGAGCCTACGTGCAGTACTTC
CASSPAWGAYVQYF
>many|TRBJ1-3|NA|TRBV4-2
TGTGCCAGCAGCCAAGAAAGGACAAGGGGGACCGGAAACACCATATATTTT
CASSQERTRGTGNTIYF
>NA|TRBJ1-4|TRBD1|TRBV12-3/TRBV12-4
TGTGCCAGCAGCCGGGGACAGGGAACAACTAATGAAAAACTGTTTTTT
CASSRGQGTTNEKLFF
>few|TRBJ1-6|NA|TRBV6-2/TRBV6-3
TGTGCCAGCAGTCTCGCCCGGGGGCTGTGGAATTCACCCCTCCACTTT
CASSLARGLWNSPLHF
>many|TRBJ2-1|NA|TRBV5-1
TGCGCCAGCAGCTTAATAGAGAATGAGCAGTTCTTC
CASSLIENEQFF
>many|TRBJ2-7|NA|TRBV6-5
TGTGCCATTGAAAACAGGGCGAACCACGAGCAGTACTTC
CAIENRANHEQYF
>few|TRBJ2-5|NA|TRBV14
TGTGCCAGCAGCCAAAGATGGGCCACCCTAGTGGAGACCCAGTACTTC
CASSQRWATLVETQYF
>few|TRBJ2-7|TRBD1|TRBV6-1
TGTGCCAGCAGTGAAAGGACAGGGGTTCCCTACGAGCAGTACTTC
CASSERTGVPYEQYF
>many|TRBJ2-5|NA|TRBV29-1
TGCAGCGTTGAAGGGAAAGTGAAGACCCAGTACTTC
CSVEGKVKTQYF
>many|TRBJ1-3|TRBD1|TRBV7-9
TGTGCCAGCAGCTCGGGCCTTCAGGGGGCGGCGGACACCATATATTTT
CASSSGLQGAADTIYF
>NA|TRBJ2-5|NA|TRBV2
TGTGCCAGCAGTGAAGCAGCGGGAGAGACCCAGTACTTC
CASSEAAGETQYF
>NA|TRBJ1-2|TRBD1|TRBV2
TGTGCCAGCAGTGAGGACAGGCCGGAGGGCTACACCTTC
CASSEDRPEGYTF
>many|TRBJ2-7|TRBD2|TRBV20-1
TGCAGTGCTAGGAGAGCGGGGAGCTCCTACGAGCAGTACTTC
CSARRAGSSYEQYF
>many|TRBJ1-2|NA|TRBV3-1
TGTGCCAGCAGCCCAACACTAGACTATGGCTACACCTTC
CASSPTLDYGYTF
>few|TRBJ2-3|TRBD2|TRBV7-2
TGTGCCAGCAGCTCCCCGGGACTAGCGGGGGCTAGCACAGATACGCAGTATTTT
CASSSPGLAGASTDTQYF